This TCR beta chain was identified in a study of blood T cell repertoires in COVID-19. About the research overall: Sources were T cells, B-cell-depleted T cells, or PBMCs; the material itself was cDNA or gDNA.

With V trimmed by 0 bases and J by 2 bases, 7 bases remained unmatched. This CDR3 has 16 residues. Germline CDR1 is SGDLS and CDR2 is YYNGEE. Generated by immunoSEQ multiplex PCR, the TCRdb table keeps only in-frame clones and is missing some. Found here are about 190,000 clones, around 90% of them singletons; the top ten hold about 7%. This clonotype was sampled from a middle-aged man with acute or convalescent COVID-19. The sequenced material came from peripheral blood. This chain joins TRBV9 and TRBJ2-7; 8 bases are shared with TRBD1. Here the CDR3 DNA reads TGTGCCAGCAGCGTAGAAGTGACAGGGGTTGCCTACGAGCAGTACTTC. It translates to CASSVEVTGVAYEQYF.